The 16 T cell receptor beta chains reported below all come from one sample, sequenced in a study of blood T cell repertoires in COVID-19. Data came from immunoSEQ multiplex PCR; TCRdb stores just in-frame clones and leaves some out. The data contain around 80,000 clones, approximately 78% of them seen just once; the ten biggest clones take up 10%. Sequencing was done on a sample of peripheral blood. All receptors derive from a man in his fifties or sixties with acute or convalescent COVID-19.

The gene calls are TRBV11-2 and TRBJ1-2; D possibly corresponds to TRBD1 (5 bases). This CDR3 spans 13 amino acids. The V end lost 3 bases, the J end lost 2 bases, and 7 bases lay between the germline ends. CDR1 is SGHAT, CDR2 FQNNGV, per germline. CDR3 in DNA: TGTGCCAGCAGCTTGGAGGGGAACTATGGCTACACCTTC. Translated, it gives CASSLEGNYGYTF.

This clone appeared a few times. The CDR3 DNA follows: TGTGCCAGTAGTATTCAGGGTTGGAATCAGCCCCAGCATTTT. Residues: CASSIQGWNQPQHF. This chain joins TRBV19 and TRBJ1-5, with D possibly matching TRBD1 (5 bases). Trimming took 3 bases from V and 4 from J, leaving 10 bases between them. Germline loops: CDR1 LNHDA, CDR2 SQIVND (reference sequence). The CDR3 sequence is 14 residues long.

The chain carries TRBV4-1 and TRBJ1-5, with 7 bases fitting TRBD1. V dropped 3 bases and J dropped 2; count of bases not matched to a gene: 4. This CDR3 contains 15 residues. Germline loops: CDR1 MGHRA, CDR2 YSYEKL. This chain's CDR3 is CASSQGQLGNQPQHF. The CDR3, as DNA: TGCGCCAGCAGCCAGGGACAGCTTGGCAATCAGCCCCAGCATTTT.

V usage is TRBV6-5 and J usage is TRBJ2-1; TRBD2 matches at 7 bases. The ends lost 8 bases at V and 6 bases at J; junction bases unmatched: 4. The CDR3 length is 12 residues. Looked up from germline, CDR1 is MNHEY and CDR2 is SVGAGI. The CDR3 nucleotides are TGTGCCAGCCAGACTAGCCCCAATGAGCAGTTCTTC. Its protein product is CASQTSPNEQFF.

The V and J genes are TRBV7-2 and TRBJ2-7, with 8 bases identical to TRBD1. The CDR3 sequence is 17 residues long. Germline V lookup: CDR1 SGHTA, CDR2 FQGNSA. The junction had 12 bases not matched to a gene; V was cut back by 1 base and J by 4 bases. In DNA, the CDR3 is TGTGCCAGCAGCTTAGGAGGAGGGGGACAGGTGACTTACGAGCAGTACTTC. It is translated as CASSLGGGGQVTYEQYF.

The rearrangement links TRBV7-2 to TRBJ2-1, with a possible D match to TRBD2 (5 bases). Germline V lookup: CDR1 SGHTA, CDR2 FQGNSA. Trimming shortened V by 2 bases and J by 9 bases, and 14 bases separated the two germline ends. The CDR3 has 14 amino acids. DNA for the CDR3: TGTGCCAGCAGCTTAACTTACAGTGAGGGTGAGCAGTTCTTC. It specifies CASSLTYSEGEQFF.

CDR3 loop: CASSNGQGANSPLHF. For the CDR3, the DNA is TGTGCCAGCAGTAATGGACAGGGGGCTAATTCACCCCTCCACTTT. This chain joins TRBV6-5 and TRBJ1-6, with 11 positions matching TRBD1. The ends lost 5 bases at V and 6 bases at J; junction bases unmatched: 3. The germline V gene encodes CDR1 MNHEY and CDR2 SVGAGI. The CDR3 contains 15 residues.

DNA for the CDR3: TGTGCCAGTAGTCACGGGAGCTCTGGGGCCAACGTCCTGACTTTC. It translates to CASSHGSSGANVLTF. V gene TRBV19 combines with J gene TRBJ2-6; possibly TRBD2 for D (6 bases). Per the germline V gene, CDR1 is LNHDA and CDR2 is SQIVND (reference sequence). The CDR3 has 15 residues. Trimming cost V 5 bases and J 0 bases, with 8 bases left between them. The full variable domain, its missing parts supplied by reference TRBV19 and TRBJ2-6, is DGGITQSPKYLFRKEGQNVTLSCEQNLNHDAMYWYRQDPGQGLRLIYYSQIVNDFQKGDIAEGYSVSREKKESFPLTVTSAQKNPTAFYLCASSHGSSGANVLTFGAGSRLTVL.

A word on this clone: This CDR3 is also generated by other DNA sequences in the sample. This rearrangement joins TRBV5-1 to TRBJ2-2; D is possibly TRBD2 (5 bases). Looked up from germline, CDR1 is SGHRS and CDR2 is YFSETQ. The CDR3 contains 14 residues. Trimming took off 2 bases at V and 3 bases at J, with 8 bases between the two ends. Here the CDR3 reads CASSLTSYTGELFF. For the CDR3, the DNA is TGCGCCAGCAGCTTAACTAGTTACACCGGGGAGCTGTTTTTT.

This clone was counted a single time. The V and J genes are TRBV20-1 and TRBJ1-2; D possibly corresponds to TRBD1 (6 bases). V lost 4 bases and J 8 bases, leaving 11 bases between the germline ends. Germline V gives CDR1 DFQATT, CDR2 SNEGSKA (reference sequence). The CDR3 covers 11 residues. The CDR3 coding sequence is TGCAGTGCTACGGCGGGGGCAGGCTACACCTTC. Protein: CSATAGAGYTF.

The chain links TRBV7-2 to TRBJ2-1, with 7 bases aligning to TRBD2. V lost 2 bases, J lost 2 bases, and 6 bases stayed unmatched. The V gene's germline CDR1 is SGHTA and CDR2 FQGNSA. This CDR3 has 16 residues. The CDR3 bases are TGTGCCAGCAGCTTATCCGGTAGCGGGCCCTACAATGAGCAGTTCTTC. Amino acid sequence: CASSLSGSGPYNEQFF.

This clone was detected once. This chain connects TRBV7-9 to TRBJ2-3; 10 nucleotides align to TRBD2. The V and J ends lost 3 bases and 4 bases, in that order; junction bases with no gene match: 7. There are 16 residues in the CDR3. Germline lookup yields CDR1 SEHNR and CDR2 FQNEAQ (reference sequence). For the CDR3, the DNA is TGTGCCAGCAGCTTGGGGACTAGCGTAGCGTCAGATACGCAGTATTTT. Its protein is CASSLGTSVASDTQYF.

This clone was seen repeatedly, ten times or more. The V gene is TRBV18, the J gene TRBJ2-7; 9 bases match TRBD1. CDR1 is KGHSH, CDR2 LQKENI, per germline. After removal of 4 bases from V and 0 bases from J, the junction contained 4 bases not matched to a gene. CDR3 length equals 15 residues. The CDR3 sequence: CASSRTGESSYEQYF. The DNA of the CDR3 is TGTGCCAGCTCACGGACAGGGGAGTCCTCCTACGAGCAGTACTTC.

The table lists this clone with a few counts. J is TRBJ1-4 and V is TRBV28; 10 nucleotides line up with TRBD1. CDR3 size: 16 residues. Germline loops: CDR1 MDHEN, CDR2 SYDVKM. With V trimmed by 5 bases and J by 0 bases, 3 bases remained unmatched. CDR3 protein: CASSPGTGATNEKLFF. The CDR3 DNA reads as TGTGCCAGCAGTCCTGGGACAGGGGCAACTAATGAAAAACTGTTTTTT.

The V and J genes are TRBV3-1 (or the pseudogene TRBV3-2) and TRBJ2-2, with unresolved D. CDR1 and CDR2 (germline): LGHDT, YNNKEL (reference sequence). The CDR3 is 12 residues long. The V end was cut by 3 bases, the J end by 7 bases, with 6 bases between. The DNA of the CDR3 is TGTGCCAGCAGCCATCGCGGCGGGGAGCTGTTTTTT. Translated, it gives CASSHRGGELFF.

This clone has just a few counts. The rearrangement links TRBV11-3 to TRBJ1-2, with unresolved D. Germline-derived CDR1 and CDR2 are SGHNT and YENEEA. Trimming pared 5 bases from V and 6 bases from J, leaving 13 bases between. CDR3 length: 13 amino acids. As DNA, the CDR3 is TGTGCCAGCAGCATCACGGGTGGAAATGGCTACACCTTC. This encodes CASSITGGNGYTF.